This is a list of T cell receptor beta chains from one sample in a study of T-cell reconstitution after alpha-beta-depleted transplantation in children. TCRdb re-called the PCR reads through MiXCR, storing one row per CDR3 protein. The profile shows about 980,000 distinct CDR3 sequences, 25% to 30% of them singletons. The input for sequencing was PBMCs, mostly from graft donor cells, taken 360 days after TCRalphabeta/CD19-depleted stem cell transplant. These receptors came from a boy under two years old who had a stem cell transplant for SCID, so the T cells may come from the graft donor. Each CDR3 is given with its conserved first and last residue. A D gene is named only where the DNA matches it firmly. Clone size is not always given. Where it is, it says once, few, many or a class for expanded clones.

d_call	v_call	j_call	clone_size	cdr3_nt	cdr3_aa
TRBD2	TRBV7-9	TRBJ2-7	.	TGTGCCAGCGGGGGGGACGGCAGCTCCTACGAGCAGTACTTC	CASGGDGSSYEQYF
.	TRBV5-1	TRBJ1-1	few	TGCGCCAGCAGCTTGAACGGCCAAGGGACTGAAGCTTTCTTT	CASSLNGQGTEAFF
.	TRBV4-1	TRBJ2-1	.	TGCGCCAGCAGCCAAGAGAGCGCTGCCTACAATGAGCAGTTCTTC	CASSQESAAYNEQFF
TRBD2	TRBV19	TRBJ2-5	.	TGTGCCAGTAGTATACGGGATTCCGGGGGGTCCCAGTACTTC	CASSIRDSGGSQYF
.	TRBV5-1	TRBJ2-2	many	TGCGCCAGCAGCGCCAGGGATAACGGGGAGCTGTTTTTT	CASSARDNGELFF
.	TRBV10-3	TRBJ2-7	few	TGTGCCATCAGTGAAAAGGAGGGTACGGACGAGCAGTACTTC	CAISEKEGTDEQYF
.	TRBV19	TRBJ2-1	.	TGTGCCAGTAGTATTGGTAACAATGAGCAGTTCTTC	CASSIGNNEQFF
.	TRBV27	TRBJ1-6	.	TGTGCCAGTATGACAACCGAAAATTCACCCCTCCACTTT	CASMTTENSPLHF
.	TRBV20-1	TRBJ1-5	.	TGCAGTGCGAGCACAGGGCTCATACAGCCCCAGCATTTT	CSASTGLIQPQHF
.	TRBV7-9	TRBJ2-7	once	TGTGCCAGCAGCCCCGGATCAGGGGTCTCGCTACGGCACGAGCAGTACTTC	CASSPGSGVSLRHEQYF